Below are 3 T cell receptor beta chains sequenced from a single sample in a study of human versus mouse CDR3 diversity and MHC coevolution. Profiled with immunoSEQ multiplex PCR; TCRdb holds only in-frame clones, not every one. The table has about 60,000 clones, just under 95% seen once. Input material: naive CD4+ T cells from blood. Subset in this sample: CD45RO-negative CD62L-positive naive CD4 T cells. Receptors were obtained from a person in their sixties or seventies in good health.

The chain combines TRBV2 with TRBJ2-7, with 8 bases lining up with TRBD2. CDR1 and CDR2 from the germline V gene are SNHLY and FYNNEI. The CDR3 length is 14 residues. The V segment lost 8 bases and the J segment 2 bases; nucleotides outside the gene matches: 8. In nucleotides, the CDR3 is TGTGCCAGCGAGGAACAGCGGGGGACCTACGAGCAGTACTTC. Translation gives CASEEQRGTYEQYF.

This chain uses TRBV19 with TRBJ2-1; tentatively, D is TRBD2 (7 bases). V gave up 1 base and J gave up 7 bases, with 23 bases separating them. Germline V gives CDR1 LNHDA, CDR2 SQIVND (reference sequence). The CDR3 covers 18 residues. In DNA form, the CDR3 reads TGTGCCAGTAGTATAGGAGGGGGGGGAGCGGGACGTTCGAATGAGCAGTTCTTC. This sequence encodes CASSIGGGGAGRSNEQFF.

V gene TRBV11-1 combines with J gene TRBJ2-1, with D possibly matching TRBD2 (5 bases). The CDR3 length is 11 residues. CDR1 and CDR2 from the germline V gene are SGHAT and FQDESV (reference sequence). Trimming pared 5 bases from V and 8 bases from J, leaving 7 bases between. CDR3: CASSPRDEQFF. Here the CDR3 DNA reads TGTGCCAGCAGCCCGAGGGATGAGCAGTTCTTC.